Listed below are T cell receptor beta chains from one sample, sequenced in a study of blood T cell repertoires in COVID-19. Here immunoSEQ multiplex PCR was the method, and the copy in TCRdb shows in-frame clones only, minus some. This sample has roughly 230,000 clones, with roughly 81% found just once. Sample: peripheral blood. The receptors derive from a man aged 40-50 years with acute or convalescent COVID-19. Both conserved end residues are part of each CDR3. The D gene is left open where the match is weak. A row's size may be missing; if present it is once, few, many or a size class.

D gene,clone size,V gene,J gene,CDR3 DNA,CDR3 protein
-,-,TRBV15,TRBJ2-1,TGTGCCACCAGCAGAGAGCAGGGCCCTTGGAATGAGCAGTTCTTC,CATSREQGPWNEQFF
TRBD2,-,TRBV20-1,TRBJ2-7,TGCAGTGCTGGTGGCGGGGGCTCCTACGAGCAGTACTTC,CSAGGGGSYEQYF
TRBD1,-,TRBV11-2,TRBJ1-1,TGTGCCAGCAGCTCCAGACAGGGAGTAAACACTGAAGCTTTCTTT,CASSSRQGVNTEAFF
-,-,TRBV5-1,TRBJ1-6,TGCGCCAGCAGCTTCGCGGGGGACCCACCCCTCCACTTT,CASSFAGDPPLHF
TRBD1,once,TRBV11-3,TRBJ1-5,TGTGCCAGCAACAAGTCACAGGGGGAGGGCAATCAGCCCCAGCATTTT,CASNKSQGEGNQPQHF
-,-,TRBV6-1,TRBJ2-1,TGTGCCAGCAGTGAAGCAGGAGCGAGGGAGCAGTTCTTC,CASSEAGAREQFF
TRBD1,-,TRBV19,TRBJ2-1,TGTGCCAGTAACAATTTTAGGGGGCTTGAGCAGTTCTTC,CASNNFRGLEQFF
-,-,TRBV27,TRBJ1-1,TGTGCCAGTAGAATTACGGTTGCGGCTGAAGCTTTCTTT,CASRITVAAEAFF
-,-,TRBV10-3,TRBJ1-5,TGTGCCATCAGTGAACGAGAATTCAATCAGCCCCAGCATTTT,CAISEREFNQPQHF
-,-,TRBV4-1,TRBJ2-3,TGCGCCAGCAGCCTCAGGGTGGGAACAGATACGCAGTATTTT,CASSLRVGTDTQYF
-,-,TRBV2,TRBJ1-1,TGTGCCAGCAGTCGGGGGACTGAAGCTTTCTTT,CASSRGTEAFF
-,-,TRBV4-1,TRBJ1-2,TGCGCCAGCAGCCAAGTACGGGGGGGACGGTTGCGCTATGGCTACACCTTC,CASSQVRGGRLRYGYTF
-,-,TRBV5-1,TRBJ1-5,TGCGCCAGCAGCCGAGACAGAAATCAGCCCCAGCATTTT,CASSRDRNQPQHF
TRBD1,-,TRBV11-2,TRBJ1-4,TGTGCCAGCGCGGTAGGACAGGGGCGACCTAATGAAAAACTGTTTTTT,CASAVGQGRPNEKLFF
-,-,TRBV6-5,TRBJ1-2,TGTGCCAGCAGTTACACGCAGAACTATGGCTACACCTTC,CASSYTQNYGYTF
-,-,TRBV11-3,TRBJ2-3,TGTGCCAGCAGCTTAGGAGGATCTCTCAGCACAGATACGCAGTATTTT,CASSLGGSLSTDTQYF
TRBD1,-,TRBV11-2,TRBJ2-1,TGTGCCAGCAGCTTACGACAGGGGCCCTACAATGAGCAGTTCTTC,CASSLRQGPYNEQFF
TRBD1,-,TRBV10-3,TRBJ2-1,TGTGCCATCAAGCTGACAGGGGGCTACAATGAGCAGTTCTTC,CAIKLTGGYNEQFF
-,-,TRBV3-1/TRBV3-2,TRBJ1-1,TGTGCCAGCAGCAAGACTGGGAACACTGAAGCTTTCTTT,CASSKTGNTEAFF
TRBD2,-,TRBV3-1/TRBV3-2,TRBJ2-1,TGTGCCAGCAGCCTTCGGGGGGGCGGTCATGAGCAGTTCTTC,CASSLRGGGHEQFF
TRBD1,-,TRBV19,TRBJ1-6,TGTGCCAGTAGCGTTCGGACAGGGAGGAATTCACCCCTCCACTTT,CASSVRTGRNSPLHF
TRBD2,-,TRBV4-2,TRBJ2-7,TGTGCCAGCAGCCAAGTGATGGCCGGGACTAGCACTTACGAGCAGTACTTC,CASSQVMAGTSTYEQYF
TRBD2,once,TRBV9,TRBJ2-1,TGTGCCAGCAGCGGGGGACTAGCGGGGGTAAGCTCCTACAATGAGCAGTTCTTC,CASSGGLAGVSSYNEQFF